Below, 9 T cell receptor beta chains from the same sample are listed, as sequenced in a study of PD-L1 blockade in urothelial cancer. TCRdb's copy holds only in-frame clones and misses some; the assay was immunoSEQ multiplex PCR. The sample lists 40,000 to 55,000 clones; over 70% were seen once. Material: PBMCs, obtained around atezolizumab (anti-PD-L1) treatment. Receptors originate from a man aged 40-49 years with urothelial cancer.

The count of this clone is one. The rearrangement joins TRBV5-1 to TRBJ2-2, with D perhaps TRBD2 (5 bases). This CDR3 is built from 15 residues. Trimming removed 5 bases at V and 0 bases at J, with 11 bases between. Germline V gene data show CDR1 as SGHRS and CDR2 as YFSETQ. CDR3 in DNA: TGCGCCAGCAGTACGAGCGGTGCGAACACCGGGGAGCTGTTTTTT. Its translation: CASSTSGANTGELFF. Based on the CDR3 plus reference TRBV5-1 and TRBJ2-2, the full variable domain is KAGVTQTPRYLIKTRGQQVTLSCSPISGHRSVSWYQQTPGQGLQFLFEYFSETQRNKGNFPGRFSGRQFSNSRSEMNVSTLELGDSALYLCASSTSGANTGELFFGEGSRLTVL.

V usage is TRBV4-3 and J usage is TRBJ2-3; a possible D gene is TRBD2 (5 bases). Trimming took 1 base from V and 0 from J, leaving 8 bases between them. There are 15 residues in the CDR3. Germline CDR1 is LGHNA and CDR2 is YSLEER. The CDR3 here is CASSQGWRSTDTQYF. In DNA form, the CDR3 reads TGCGCCAGCAGCCAAGGGTGGAGGAGCACAGATACGCAGTATTTT.

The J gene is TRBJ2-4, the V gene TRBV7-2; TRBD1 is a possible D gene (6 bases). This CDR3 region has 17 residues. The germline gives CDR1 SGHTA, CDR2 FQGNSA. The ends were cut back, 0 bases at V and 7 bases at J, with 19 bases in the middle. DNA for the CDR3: TGTGCCAGCAGCTTAGCGGGGGTGGCAGGGGCGCAGAACATTCAGTACTTC. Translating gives CASSLAGVAGAQNIQYF.

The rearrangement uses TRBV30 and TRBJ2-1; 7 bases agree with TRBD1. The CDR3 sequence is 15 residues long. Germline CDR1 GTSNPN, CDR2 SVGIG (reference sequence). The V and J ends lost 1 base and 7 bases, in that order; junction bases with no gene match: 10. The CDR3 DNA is TGTGCCTGGAGTGAAGGACAGGTCCTTGAGAATGAGCAGTTCTTC. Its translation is CAWSEGQVLENEQFF.

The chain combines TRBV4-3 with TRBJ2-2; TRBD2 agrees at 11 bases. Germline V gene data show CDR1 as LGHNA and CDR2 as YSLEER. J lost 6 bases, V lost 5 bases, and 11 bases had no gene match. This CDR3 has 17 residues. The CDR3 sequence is CASSITTSGSRAGELFF. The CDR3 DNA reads TGCGCCAGCAGCATAACCACTAGCGGGAGTCGGGCCGGGGAGCTGTTTTTT.

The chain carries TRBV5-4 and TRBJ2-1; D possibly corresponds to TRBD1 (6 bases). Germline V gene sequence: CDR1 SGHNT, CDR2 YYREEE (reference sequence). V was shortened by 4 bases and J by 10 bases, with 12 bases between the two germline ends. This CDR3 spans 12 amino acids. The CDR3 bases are TGTGCCAGCAGCGCCACAGGGAGAGAGCAGTTCTTC. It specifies CASSATGREQFF.

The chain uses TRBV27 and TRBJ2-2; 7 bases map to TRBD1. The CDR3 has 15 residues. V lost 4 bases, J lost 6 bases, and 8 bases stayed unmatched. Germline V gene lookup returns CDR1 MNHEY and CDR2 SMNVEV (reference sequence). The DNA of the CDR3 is TGTGCCAGCAGTTCCTACAGGGGAAAGGCCGGGGAGCTGTTTTTT. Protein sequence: CASSSYRGKAGELFF.

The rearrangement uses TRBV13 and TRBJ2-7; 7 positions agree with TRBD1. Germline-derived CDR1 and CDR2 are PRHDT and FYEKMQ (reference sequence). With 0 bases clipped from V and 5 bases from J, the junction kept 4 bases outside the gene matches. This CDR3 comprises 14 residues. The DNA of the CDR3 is TGTGCCAGCAGCTTAGGCTCTCAGGGGGACGAGCAGTACTTC. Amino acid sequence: CASSLGSQGDEQYF.

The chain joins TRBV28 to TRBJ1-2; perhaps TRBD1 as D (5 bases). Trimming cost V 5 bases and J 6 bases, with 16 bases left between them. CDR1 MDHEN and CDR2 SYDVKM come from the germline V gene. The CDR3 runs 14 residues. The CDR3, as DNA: TGTGCCAGCAGTGGAACAGGCTCTATCAATGGCTACACCTTC. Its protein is CASSGTGSINGYTF.